These T cell receptor beta chains were read from a single sample in a study of cytomegalovirus exposure and HLA in healthy donors. Sequencing was performed with immunoSEQ multiplex PCR; in TCRdb, only in-frame clones are kept and a portion is missing. The table has under 200,000 clones, 80% seen once. The sequenced sample consisted of PBMCs. All receptors derive from a woman aged 45-65 years in good health and CMV-seropositive. Each CDR3 is given with its conserved first and last residue. A D gene is named only where the DNA matches it firmly. Clone size appears in some rows only: once, few, many, or a class for an expanded clone.

D gene	V gene	clone size	CDR3 length	J gene	CDR3 DNA	CDR3 protein
.	TRBV2	.	15	TRBJ2-1	TGTGCCAGCAGCCGACTAGAATCGGCGTACAATGAGCAGTTCTTC	CASSRLESAYNEQFF
.	TRBV6-1	.	13	TRBJ1-4	TGTGCCAGCAGTGAAGTTCAGGGGCAAAAACTGTTTTTT	CASSEVQGQKLFF
TRBD1	TRBV30	.	13	TRBJ1-2	TGTGCCTGGAATCAGGGGGTTAACTATGGCTACACCTTC	CAWNQGVNYGYTF
.	TRBV5-1	.	13	TRBJ1-6	TGCGCCAGCAGCTTGGAAATCGGAGGCCCCCTCCACTTT	CASSLEIGGPLHF
.	TRBV9	few	15	TRBJ2-3	TGTGCCAGCAGCGTAGCGGCGGTCCAGGGGAATACGCAGTATTTT	CASSVAAVQGNTQYF
.	TRBV5-3	.	14	TRBJ1-2	TGTGCCAGAAGCTTCAAGGGGTTGCCCAATGGCTACACCTTC	CARSFKGLPNGYTF
TRBD2	TRBV9	.	18	TRBJ2-2	TGTGCCAGCAGCGTCGGACTAGCGGGAGGTTCCCTCACCGGGGAGCTGTTTTTT	CASSVGLAGGSLTGELFF
.	TRBV11-2	.	15	TRBJ2-5	TGTGCCAGCAGCTCACAACCCGATTACCAAGAGACCCAGTACTTC	CASSSQPDYQETQYF
.	TRBV6-1	.	15	TRBJ1-2	TGTGCCAGCAGTGAAGCTGGGGCCTGGCGGCCTGGCTACACCTTC	CASSEAGAWRPGYTF
TRBD2	TRBV15	.	15	TRBJ2-7	TGTGCCACCAGCAGGCAGTCGGCGGGAGACGGCGAGCAGTACTTC	CATSRQSAGDGEQYF
.	TRBV6-5	.	14	TRBJ1-6	TGTGCCAGCAGTTACGTTGACGGGGATTCACCCCTCCACTTT	CASSYVDGDSPLHF
.	TRBV7-8	.	12	TRBJ2-1	TGTGCCAGCAGCTCTGCAGTCCATGAGCAGTTCTTC	CASSSAVHEQFF
TRBD1	TRBV29-1	.	14	TRBJ2-7	TGCAGCGTTGTGGCTGACAGGGTAACCTACGAGCAGTACTTC	CSVVADRVTYEQYF
TRBD2	TRBV5-4	.	14	TRBJ2-7	TGTGCCAGCAGCTTTATAGCGGGGCCCTACGAGCAGTACTTC	CASSFIAGPYEQYF
TRBD2	TRBV15	.	19	TRBJ2-2	TGTGCCACCAGCAGTCCCCAGGGGGCTAGCGGGGGGAACACCGGGGAGCTGTTTTTT	CATSSPQGASGGNTGELFF
.	TRBV20-1	.	10	TRBJ2-3	TGCAGTGCCACGGGATCCTTGCAGTATTTT	CSATGSLQYF
TRBD1	TRBV2	.	15	TRBJ2-7	TGTGCCAGCAGGGGCGATACAGGGGGCTACTACGAGCAGTACTTC	CASRGDTGGYYEQYF